This TCR beta chain was observed in a study of OX40 agonist ivuxolimab in advanced cancers. Overall study: Ivuxolimab, an agonistic anti-OX40 (CD134) antibody, was given to patients. Patients were dosed intravenously with ivuxolimab at 0.01 to 10 mg/kg every 2 weeks.

Produced via immunoSEQ multiplex PCR; TCRdb's table is partial and in-frame only. The sample consists of 55,000 to 80,000 clones, about four fifths of them appearing once. V shed 3 bases and J shed 1 base, with 9 bases lying between them. Germline loops: CDR1 MNHEY, CDR2 SVGAGI. This CDR3 contains 14 residues. A note on this clone: The sample carries other DNA sequences with the same CDR3.

The source is an adult with an advanced solid tumor such as melanoma, head and neck, liver or kidney cancer. This specimen was CD4+ or CD8+ T cells sorted from blood, taken in a trial of the OX40 agonist ivuxolimab. The chain combines TRBV6-5 with TRBJ1-1; a weak D match, TRBD1 (5 bases). The CDR3 DNA reads TGTGCCAGCAGTTATAGTAGGGGGAACACTGAAGCTTTCTTT. Its protein product is CASSYSRGNTEAFF.